The 27 T cell receptor beta chains reported below all come from one sample, sequenced in a study of human CD8 memory T cell subsets. Scientists made TCR beta libraries using UMI-labeled 5' RACE. TCRdb re-analyzed the 5' RACE reads; it lists each CDR3 protein once, without DNA. The sample's table shows fewer than 7,500 distinct CDR3 sequences. Material: CD8+ T cells from PBMCs. All receptors come from a human donor in good health.

The chain carries TRBV12-3 or TRBV12-4 and TRBJ2-5. There are 11 residues in the CDR3. This chain's CDR3 is CASSLQETQYF.

The rearrangement links TRBV6-6 to TRBJ1-5; TCRdb indicates TRBD1, and absent DNA this call remains unverified. The length of the CDR3 is 15 residues. The germline V gene encodes CDR1 MNHNY and CDR2 SVGAGI (reference sequence). CDR3: CASSYEGQVNQPQHF.

The CDR3 is CAIMRGSPGNTIYF. V is TRBV2 and J is TRBJ1-3. CDR3 length: 14 residues. Germline values: CDR1 SNHLY, CDR2 FYNNEI.

This sequence joins TRBV15 and TRBJ1-1. Germline lookup yields CDR1 LNHNV and CDR2 YYDKDF (reference sequence). This CDR3 is built from 16 residues. The CDR3: CATSRPVERADTEAFF.

This clonotype is called medium-sized (0.01 to 0.1%) based on its frequency. This sequence joins TRBV29-1 and TRBJ2-1; the D call of TRBD2 rests on TCRdb alone, since no DNA is present to check it. This CDR3 has 14 residues. CDR1 and CDR2 (germline): SQVTM, ANQGSEA. CDR3 loop: CSVAEDLEENEQFF.

The chain couples TRBV12-3 or TRBV12-4 to TRBJ2-7. The CDR3 is 15 amino acids. The CDR3 sequence is CASSRHRSTSYEQYF.

The chain uses TRBV18 and TRBJ1-1. CDR1 and CDR2 from the germline V gene are KGHSH and LQKENI. This CDR3 has 13 amino acids. CDR3 sequence reads: CATSRGGGTEAFF.

CDR3 protein: CSASPGELSSYNSPLHF. The genes are TRBV20-1 and TRBJ1-6. CDR1 DFQATT and CDR2 SNEGSKA come from the germline V gene (reference sequence). This CDR3 spans 17 amino acids.

This clonotype is called medium-sized based on its frequency. The genes are TRBV6-2 or TRBV6-3 and TRBJ2-1. The CDR3 sequence is 14 residues long. Germline CDR1 and CDR2: MNHEY and SVGEGT. The CDR3 sequence: CASMTSSSYNEQFF.

The chain uses TRBV5-6 and TRBJ1-6. CDR1 is SGHDT and CDR2 is YYEEEE in the germline V gene. This CDR3 has 14 residues. The chain's CDR3 is CASSRQRNNSPLHF.

This clonotype is called medium-sized based on its frequency. The chain recombines TRBV21-1 with TRBJ1-1. TRBV21-1 is a listed pseudogene. This CDR3 has 15 amino acids. The CDR3 loop reads CASSKERCVYTEAFF.

The chain carries TRBV20-1 and TRBJ1-2. Germline CDR1 is DFQATT and CDR2 is SNEGSKA (reference sequence). The CDR3 is 14 amino acids. This chain's CDR3 is CSARDSSRNYGYTF.

Here the CDR3 reads CASSLTGTEQYF. The rearrangement links TRBV11-2 to TRBJ2-7; TCRdb reports TRBD1, a call that lacks DNA to check it against. Per the germline V gene, CDR1 is SGHAT and CDR2 is FQNNGV. This CDR3 contains 12 residues. The full variable domain, in which reference TRBV11-2 and TRBJ2-7 provide the parts outside the CDR3, is EAGVAQSPRYKIIEKRQSVAFWCNPISGHATLYWYQQILGQGPKLLIQFQNNGVVDDSQLPKDRFSAERLKGVDSTLKIQPAKLEDSAVYLCASSLTGTEQYFGPGTRLTVT.

This chain uses TRBV20-1 with TRBJ1-1; lacking DNA, the TRBD1 call made by TCRdb goes unchecked. CDR1 and CDR2 (germline): DFQATT, SNEGSKA (reference sequence). The CDR3 spans 13 residues. The CDR3 sequence is CSAFGQGETEAFF.

The rearrangement joins TRBV11-2 to TRBJ2-4; TCRdb names TRBD1, which stays unverified in the absence of DNA. The CDR3 sequence is 16 residues long. Germline V gene sequence: CDR1 SGHAT, CDR2 FQNNGV. This CDR3 is CASSLGGATAKNIQYF.

According to its frequency, this clonotype is large (0.1 to 1%). The CDR3 is CSASDGLEGELFF. This sequence joins TRBV29-1 and TRBJ2-2; without DNA, the TCRdb call of TRBD2 cannot be checked. This CDR3 has 13 residues. Germline V gene data show CDR1 as SQVTM and CDR2 as ANQGSEA.

V and J are TRBV28 and TRBJ2-7; without DNA, the TCRdb call of TRBD1 cannot be checked. Per germline, CDR1 MDHEN and CDR2 SYDVKM. CDR3 length equals 13 residues. The CDR3 protein is CASSPPGQGAEYF.

This sequence joins TRBV14 and TRBJ1-1; there is no DNA to check the TCRdb D call of TRBD1. This CDR3 region has 14 residues. Per germline, CDR1 SGHDN and CDR2 FVKESK. CDR3 region: CASSPWTGSTEAFF.

The J gene is TRBJ1-4, the V gene TRBV5-5. The germline CDR1 and CDR2 sequences are SGHKS and YYEKEE (reference sequence). The CDR3 has 16 amino acids. CDR3 protein: CASSLAGSSTNEKLFF.

The chain couples TRBV12-3 or TRBV12-4 to TRBJ2-1; as DNA is missing, the TRBD1 call by TCRdb cannot be tested. This CDR3 spans 14 amino acids. CDR3 amino acids: CATEGDRVANEQFF.

The chain employs TRBV7-9 and TRBJ1-4; checking the TCRdb D call of TRBD1 is not possible without DNA. Per the germline V gene, CDR1 is SEHNR and CDR2 is FQNEAQ (reference sequence). The CDR3 loop spans 15 amino acids. The CDR3 reads CASSSPRGLGEKLFF.

The chain couples TRBV11-2 to TRBJ2-3; the D gene TCRdb calls, TRBD1, cannot be checked with no DNA. The CDR3 extends over 14 amino acids. In germline, CDR1 is SGHAT, CDR2 FQNNGV. The CDR3 region is CASSLVGGTDTQYF.

Measured by frequency, this clonotype is medium-sized. This chain links TRBV4-3 with TRBJ2-3; there is no DNA to check the TCRdb D call of TRBD1. The germline V gene has CDR1 LGHNA and CDR2 YSLEER. This CDR3 region has 17 residues. CDR3: CASSQDRAGEGTDTQYF.

The rearrangement joins TRBV10-3 to TRBJ2-7. CDR1 and CDR2 from the germline V gene are ENHRY and SYGVKD. The CDR3 covers 13 residues. The CDR3 spells CAATSSSSYEQYF.

The CDR3 sequence is CASSLKDGGGLNGYTF. The chain is built from TRBV5-5 and TRBJ1-2. Looked up from germline, CDR1 is SGHKS and CDR2 is YYEKEE (reference sequence). This CDR3 is built from 16 residues.

The chain uses TRBV2 and TRBJ2-5; checking the TCRdb D call of TRBD2 is not possible without DNA. Germline CDR1 SNHLY, CDR2 FYNNEI. The CDR3 totals 14 residues. CDR3: CASSSGRYQETQYF.

V gene TRBV9 combines with J gene TRBJ2-7. From germline, CDR1 is SGDLS and CDR2 YYNGEE. The CDR3 has 14 residues. The CDR3 sequence is CASSVVPSSYEQYF.